The T cell receptor beta chain under discussion was sequenced for a study of OX40 agonist ivuxolimab in advanced cancers. General notes on the study: The costimulatory receptor OX40 (CD134) was targeted by ivuxolimab, a fully human IgG2 agonistic monoclonal antibody. Of the approximately 50 patients in dose escalation, about 20 had hepatocellular carcinoma, some 15 had melanoma, 9 had renal cell carcinoma and 9 had head and neck cancer. The dose-escalation cohort was about 83% male with a mean age of approximately 60 years, ranging from roughly 20 to 85. Peripheral TCRbeta sequencing aimed to test whether ivuxolimab altered TCR sequence diversity and caused clonal T-cell expansion. The paper covers the monotherapy dose-escalation part of the phase I ivuxolimab trial, which included N = 52 patients. Intravenous ivuxolimab was administered to patients every 2 weeks at six dose levels: 0.01, 0.1, 0.3, 1.5, 3 and 10 mg/kg. Prior anti-PD-1, anti-PD-L1 or anti-CTLA-4 therapy was permitted, and checkpoint inhibitors had been received by around 39% of dose-escalation patients. Partial responses occurred in three dose-escalation patients: two with cutaneous melanoma and one with hepatocellular carcinoma.

Its CDR3 holds 13 amino acids, cysteine through phenylalanine. Only the CDR3 part of the read is kept: 39 bases, read in frame from the first base. CDR1 and CDR2 (MGHRA, YSYEKL) derive from the germline V gene. After removal of 8 bases from V and 3 bases from J, the junction retains 6 bases not matched to a gene. Regarding this clone: Its binding antigen is unknown. Base qualities are not provided; no much larger clone lies one nucleotide away.

The investigation overall reported the following: In the 0.1-3.0 mg/kg groups, partial responders were among the patients with the lowest normalized peripheral clonal expansion, particularly in CD8+ T cells. At doses from 0.1 to 3.0 mg/kg, clonal expansion was seen in both CD4+ and CD8+ blood T cells between baseline and week 6. Low levels of normalized T-cell clonal expansion were also shown by some nonresponding patients. On average, CD8+ T cells showed more expanded clones than CD4+ T cells after ivuxolimab. The antigen specificity of the peripheral T cells that underwent clonal expansion was not determined.

The trial excluded patients who had a history of autoimmune disease or who were on systemic immunosuppression. Peripheral blood for TCR sequencing was collected from all dose cohorts at baseline, on cycle 4 day 1, and on cycle 7 day 1. The samples were drawn from a first-in-human, open-label, multicenter phase I dose-escalation trial of ivuxolimab. Adults with locally advanced or metastatic melanoma, renal cell carcinoma, hepatocellular carcinoma or head and neck squamous cell carcinoma were enrolled in the trial. Before TCR sequencing, CD4+ T cells and CD8+ T cells were sorted from peripheral blood as separate populations. To sequence the TCRbeta CDR3 region, genomic DNA was isolated from the sorted cells. The immunoSEQ Assay was used to sequence the TCRbeta CDR3 regions. TCRdb's version of the immuneACCESS table is confined to in-frame rearrangements and falls short of the full clone set. An unresolved V gene accounts for under half of the shortfall where checked; the remainder is of unknown origin. Counted in this sample were under 65,000 clones; around 84% of them appeared once. The ten most abundant clones make up about a fifth of the sample.

Recombination joined TRBV4-1 with TRBJ2-7, with 8 central nucleotides matching TRBD1. The sequence was collected from an adult with an advanced solid tumor such as melanoma, head and neck, liver or kidney cancer. This sample comprised CD4+ or CD8+ T cells sorted from blood, obtained in a trial of the OX40 agonist ivuxolimab. CDR3 reads: CASASGGGYEQYF. The nucleotides are TGCGCCAGCGCCTCAGGGGGCGGCTACGAGCAGTACTTC.